These 9 T cell receptor beta chains came from one sample sequenced in a study of CD8 T cells in Susac syndrome. Random-hexamer reverse transcription was applied to about 0.5 to 1 ug RNA. TCRdb reprocessed the immunoSEQ multiplex PCR reads via MiXCR and lists one record per CDR3 protein. This table has about 240,000 distinct CDR3 sequences, 96% appearing once. The material sequenced was CD4+ T cells from PBMCs. All receptors come from a human donor with Susac syndrome.

This chain joins TRBV20-1 and TRBJ1-5; D may be TRBD1 (6 bases). V was shortened by 5 bases and J by 0 bases, with 11 bases between the two germline ends. CDR1 DFQATT and CDR2 SNEGSKA come from the germline V gene (reference sequence). The CDR3 covers 14 residues. This CDR3 is CSASDSNSNQPQHF. In DNA form, the CDR3 reads TGCAGTGCTTCGGACAGCAATAGCAATCAGCCCCAGCATTTT.

The chain recombines TRBV28 with TRBJ1-3; D not certain. The V and J ends lost 6 bases and 3 bases respectively, with 15 bases between them. The germline CDR1 and CDR2 sequences are MDHEN and SYDVKM. The CDR3 consists of 15 residues. The CDR3 loop reads CASSSLGSRGNTIYF. The CDR3, as DNA: TGTGCCAGCAGCTCTCTGGGTTCGCGTGGAAACACCATATATTTT. Combining the CDR3 with reference TRBV28 and TRBJ1-3 gives the whole variable domain DVKVTQSSRYLVKRTGEKVFLECVQDMDHENMFWYRQDPGLGLRLIYFSYDVKMKEKGDIPEGYSVSREKKERFSLILESASTNQTSMYLCASSSLGSRGNTIYFGEGSWLTVV.

This sequence joins TRBV28 and TRBJ2-7; 11 bases agree with TRBD2. CDR3 length: 13 residues. Looked up from germline, CDR1 is MDHEN and CDR2 is SYDVKM. Unmatched junction bases numbered 11, after V lost 7 bases and J lost 12 bases. The CDR3 bases are TGTGCCAGCAATACGGGACTAGCGGCGAGTCCGTACTTC. Its protein product is CASNTGLAASPYF.

This rearrangement joins TRBV29-1 to TRBJ1-5; D is unclear. With 4 bases removed from V and 5 bases from J, the gap between germline ends came to 12 bases. The CDR3 length is 13 residues. From germline, CDR1 is SQVTM and CDR2 ANQGSEA. CDR3 sequence reads: CSVGLGLDQPQHF. CDR3 coding DNA: TGCAGCGTTGGATTGGGGTTAGATCAGCCCCAGCATTTT.

This sequence joins TRBV20-1 and TRBJ1-1; D is unresolved. V lost 1 base to trimming and J lost 3 bases, with 6 bases between them. This CDR3 contains 12 residues. Germline V gene sequence: CDR1 DFQATT, CDR2 SNEGSKA (reference sequence). The CDR3 bases are TGCAGTGCTAGAGTTGACTACACTGAAGCTTTCTTT. The encoded protein is CSARVDYTEAFF.

This rearrangement joins TRBV3-1 to TRBJ2-3; 15 bases line up with TRBD2. CDR3 size: 17 residues. V was clipped by 4 bases and J by 1 base; unmatched bases: 3. Germline V gene lookup returns CDR1 LGHDT and CDR2 YNNKEL (reference sequence). The DNA for the CDR3 is TGTGCCAGCAGCCGAAGGACTAGCGGGAGGGGCACAGATACGCAGTATTTT. Translation: CASSRRTSGRGTDTQYF.

This clonotype was picked up one time. The chain is built from TRBV30 and TRBJ2-1; D gene ambiguous. V shed 3 bases and J shed 7 bases, with 10 bases lying between them. This CDR3 is built from 12 residues. In germline, CDR1 is GTSNPN, CDR2 SVGIG (reference sequence). CDR3 protein: CAWSPMWNEQFF. In nucleotides, the CDR3 is TGTGCCTGGAGCCCCATGTGGAATGAGCAGTTCTTC.

The chain uses TRBV20-1 and TRBJ2-3; 9 bases line up with TRBD2. The germline gives CDR1 DFQATT, CDR2 SNEGSKA (reference sequence). The junction had 12 bases not matched to a gene; V was cut back by 0 bases and J by 8 bases. CDR3 length equals 16 residues. DNA for the CDR3: TGCAGTGCTAGAGATTCAGCAGCGGGAGGCTCGAGTACGCAGTATTTT. Translated: CSARDSAAGGSSTQYF.

The chain carries TRBV6-5 and TRBJ1-5; possible D gene TRBD1, 6 bases. Germline V gene lookup returns CDR1 MNHEY and CDR2 SVGAGI. CDR3 size: 15 residues. V was trimmed by 8 bases and J by 7 bases, leaving 21 bases between them. The CDR3 region is CASQRATGLRQPQHF. In nucleotides, the CDR3 is TGTGCCAGCCAGAGGGCCACAGGGTTGAGGCAGCCCCAGCATTTT.